The 25 T cell receptor beta chains below come from one sample, sequenced in a study of cytomegalovirus exposure and HLA in healthy donors. PCR primers comprised 60 Vbeta and 13 Jbeta primers. Profiling relied on immunoSEQ multiplex PCR, and the TCRdb table lists in-frame clones only, not all of them. The table includes some 66,000 clones, around 78% detected once. Sequencing used PBMCs. The receptors stem from a middle-aged man in good health and CMV-seronegative.

The chain combines TRBV5-4 with TRBJ1-2, with 7 bases that match TRBD1. Trimming cost V 5 bases and J 0 bases; bases outside gene matches: 4. CDR3 size: 14 residues. Germline CDR1 reads SGHNT; CDR2 reads YYREEE (reference sequence). The CDR3 here is CASSLTGANYGYTF. Here the CDR3 DNA reads TGTGCCAGCAGTCTAACAGGGGCTAACTATGGCTACACCTTC.

The V call is TRBV9, the J call TRBJ2-1; TRBD2 might be the D (6 bases). This CDR3 spans 12 amino acids. V lost 4 bases and J lost 9, with 11 bases in between. CDR1 is SGDLS and CDR2 is YYNGEE in the germline V gene. The CDR3 is CASSPQEGEQFF. CDR3 nucleotide sequence: TGTGCCAGCAGCCCCCAGGAGGGTGAGCAGTTCTTC.

This clone was counted a single time. The chain joins TRBV2 to TRBJ2-2, with 8 bases identical to TRBD2. This CDR3 contains 16 residues. Per the germline V gene, CDR1 is SNHLY and CDR2 is FYNNEI. The ends lost 2 bases at V and 3 bases at J; junction bases unmatched: 5. The CDR3 DNA reads as TGTGCCAGCAGTGAAATACGAGCGGGGGACACCGGGGAGCTGTTTTTT. It specifies CASSEIRAGDTGELFF.

The chain has TRBV19 and TRBJ1-1; a weak D match, TRBD1 (6 bases). V lost 2 bases, J lost 8 bases, and 9 bases lay in between. The germline gives CDR1 LNHDA, CDR2 SQIVND (reference sequence). This CDR3 comprises 12 residues. Here the CDR3 reads CASSIRGGEAFF. CDR3 nucleotide sequence: TGTGCCAGTAGTATAAGGGGGGGAGAAGCTTTCTTT.

This clone was recorded a few times. The genes are TRBV6-5 and TRBJ2-7; 8 positions match TRBD1. Trimming removed 5 bases from V and 3 bases from J; junction bases left unmatched: 9. This CDR3 has 15 residues. CDR1 is MNHEY and CDR2 is SVGAGI in the germline V gene. The CDR3 sequence is CASSLSGTGDYEQYF. The CDR3 nucleotides read TGTGCCAGCAGTCTCTCCGGGACAGGTGACTACGAGCAGTACTTC.

The V and J genes are TRBV5-1 and TRBJ1-4, with D maybe TRBD1 (5 bases). CDR1 and CDR2 from the germline V gene are SGHRS and YFSETQ. The CDR3 is made up of 16 amino acids. Trimming cost V 2 bases and J 11 bases, with 22 bases left between them. CDR3: CASSLVGPGGVGKLFF. The CDR3 nucleotides read TGCGCCAGCAGCTTAGTGGGTCCCGGGGGAGTCGGGAAACTGTTTTTT.

This sequence joins TRBV28 and TRBJ2-3; 7 nucleotides agree with TRBD1. The germline V gene has CDR1 MDHEN and CDR2 SYDVKM. The length of the CDR3 is 15 residues. After removal of 6 bases from V and 1 base from J, the junction contained 7 bases not matched to a gene. In DNA, the CDR3 is TGTGCCAGCAGCCTCAGGGGGTTAGGCACAGATACGCAGTATTTT. Residues: CASSLRGLGTDTQYF. The full variable domain, completed using reference TRBV28 and TRBJ2-3, is DVKVTQSSRYLVKRTGEKVFLECVQDMDHENMFWYRQDPGLGLRLIYFSYDVKMKEKGDIPEGYSVSREKKERFSLILESASTNQTSMYLCASSLRGLGTDTQYFGPGTRLTVL.

The chain joins TRBV5-4 to TRBJ2-2, with TRBD2 matching 8 bases. Germline V lookup: CDR1 SGHNT, CDR2 YYREEE (reference sequence). Germline trimming cut 9 bases from V and 12 bases from J; bases unmatched to any gene: 16. The CDR3 is made up of 14 amino acids. The CDR3 nucleotides are TGTGCCACCAACCCCGGGGGGGTAGGCGCCCAGCTGTTTTTT. Translated: CATNPGGVGAQLFF.

The chain carries TRBV6-6 and TRBJ2-1, with 7 bases that match TRBD1. V lost 6 bases and J lost 9; bases outside the gene matches: 11. The CDR3 is 14 amino acids. The germline CDR1 and CDR2 sequences are MNHNY and SVGAGI (reference sequence). This CDR3 reads CASSNPRQGTEQFF. The CDR3 DNA is TGTGCCAGCAGCAACCCCAGACAGGGTACTGAGCAGTTCTTC.

In this sample, this clone turned up a few times. This sequence may be a read error, since a much larger clone differs from it by one base. The V gene is TRBV4-1, the J gene TRBJ2-1; D is perhaps TRBD2 (5 bases). This CDR3 comprises 14 residues. Trimming removed 4 bases from V and 6 bases from J, with 13 bases in between. Looked up from germline, CDR1 is MGHRA and CDR2 is YSYEKL. CDR3 coding DNA: TGCGCCAGCAGCCCGGGGTGGCCCTCCAATGAGCAGTTCTTC. It specifies CASSPGWPSNEQFF.

This sequence joins TRBV19 and TRBJ1-2, with TRBD1 matching over 8 bases. CDR3 length: 16 residues. CDR1 and CDR2 from the germline V gene are LNHDA and SQIVND (reference sequence). J lost 5 bases, V lost 7 bases, and 15 bases had no gene match. The CDR3 loop reads CASTTLWGTGEYGYTF. The CDR3 DNA reads as TGTGCCAGTACCACCCTTTGGGGGACAGGCGAGTATGGCTACACCTTC.

The chain couples TRBV28 to TRBJ2-7; TRBD2 agrees at 13 bases. The CDR3 has 18 amino acids. Germline values: CDR1 MDHEN, CDR2 SYDVKM. V lost 6 bases and J lost 1; bases outside the gene matches: 12. The CDR3 bases are TGTGCCAGCAGGACCCGGACTAGCGGGAGAGACTGGTCCTACGAGCAGTACTTC. It specifies CASRTRTSGRDWSYEQYF.

This sequence joins TRBV4-1 and TRBJ2-5; TRBD2 matches at 9 bases. Germline CDR1 is MGHRA and CDR2 is YSYEKL. This CDR3 spans 17 amino acids. V trimming: 0 bases; J trimming: 2 bases; junction bases outside the gene matches: 7. The CDR3 loop reads CASSQDRGGGGQETQYF. The CDR3 coding sequence is TGCGCCAGCAGCCAAGATCGGGGCGGGGGGGGGCAAGAGACCCAGTACTTC.

A word on this clone: An end of the junction does not agree with germline; a read error may underlie this. The genes are TRBV29-1 and TRBJ1-2; D may be TRBD1 (6 bases). CDR1 is SQVTM and CDR2 is ANQGSEA in the germline V gene. The CDR3 contains 11 residues. CDR3 sequence reads: CSVEKGGAPCF. CDR3 DNA sequence: TGCAGCGTTGAAAAGGGGGGGGCGCCTTGCTTC. Based on the CDR3 plus reference TRBV29-1 and TRBJ1-2, the full variable domain is SAVISQKPSRDICQRGTSLTIQCQVDSQVTMMFWYRQQPGQSLTLIATANQGSEATYESGFVIDKFPISRPNLTFSTLTVSNMSPEDSSIYLCSVEKGGAPCFGSGTRLTVV.

The genes are TRBV7-2 and TRBJ1-4; a weak D match, TRBD1 (5 bases). CDR1 is SGHTA and CDR2 is FQGNSA in the germline V gene. The CDR3 runs to 16 residues. V was clipped by 3 bases and J by 8 bases, with 19 bases between them. This CDR3 is CASSFFPGAAGEKLFF. CDR3 in DNA: TGTGCCAGCAGCTTTTTTCCTGGGGCCGCGGGAGAAAAACTGTTTTTT.

This clone showed up just a few times. The V call is TRBV12-5, the J call TRBJ2-1; TRBD2 is a possible D gene (5 bases). Germline V lookup: CDR1 LGHNT, CDR2 FRNRAP. There are 15 residues in the CDR3. The V and J ends lost 6 bases and 3 bases respectively, with 15 bases between them. CDR3 residues: CASGRRGLDYNEQFF. The CDR3, as DNA: TGTGCTAGTGGGCGTCGAGGGCTTGACTACAATGAGCAGTTCTTC. The whole variable domain, filled in from reference TRBV12-5 and TRBJ2-1, reads DARVTQTPRHKVTEMGQEVTMRCQPILGHNTVFWYRQTMMQGLELLAYFRNRAPLDDSGMPKDRFSAEMPDATLATLKIQPSEPRDSAVYFCASGRRGLDYNEQFFGPGTRLTVL.

This clone was recorded once. The genes are TRBV6-5 and TRBJ2-1, with TRBD2 matching over 12 bases. The CDR3 spans 14 residues. The germline CDR1 and CDR2 sequences are MNHEY and SVGAGI. V lost 5 bases, J lost 6 bases, and 2 bases stayed unmatched. CDR3 loop: CASSQLAGGNEQFF. In DNA, the CDR3 is TGTGCCAGCAGTCAACTAGCGGGGGGCAATGAGCAGTTCTTC.

This chain uses TRBV28 with TRBJ2-3; the match to TRBD1 covers 11 bases. After removal of 2 bases from V and 4 bases from J, the junction contained 5 bases not matched to a gene. The germline V gene encodes CDR1 MDHEN and CDR2 SYDVKM. The CDR3 covers 16 residues. The DNA for the CDR3 is TGTGCCAGCAGTTTACTGGACAGGGGGCCAGCAGATACGCAGTATTTT. Its protein is CASSLLDRGPADTQYF.

V gene TRBV9 combines with J gene TRBJ1-1; tentative D call: TRBD1 (5 bases). This CDR3 comprises 15 residues. From germline, CDR1 is SGDLS and CDR2 YYNGEE. Trimming cost V 3 bases and J 2 bases, with 14 bases left between them. The CDR3 spells CASSASARANTEAFF. The DNA of the CDR3 is TGTGCCAGCAGCGCCTCGGCCAGGGCTAACACTGAAGCTTTCTTT.

V and J are TRBV6-6 and TRBJ1-1; 9 bases agree with TRBD1. Per the germline V gene, CDR1 is MNHNY and CDR2 is SVGAGI (reference sequence). The CDR3 covers 15 residues. Losses at the gene ends were 2 bases for V and 1 base for J; bases not matched to a gene: 2. The CDR3 bases are TGTGCCAGCAGTTACCCGGGACAGGGGAACACTGAAGCTTTCTTT. Amino acids: CASSYPGQGNTEAFF.

This clone was seen a single time. J is TRBJ2-2 and V is TRBV25-1, with 10 bases lining up with TRBD1. There are 18 residues in the CDR3. After removal of 8 bases from V and 3 bases from J, the junction contained 15 bases not matched to a gene. From germline, CDR1 is MGHDK and CDR2 SYGVNS. CDR3 loop: CASPGDRGLRGDTGELFF. The CDR3 DNA sequence: TGTGCCAGCCCGGGGGACAGGGGTCTTCGCGGGGACACCGGGGAGCTGTTTTTT.

This chain joins TRBV27 and TRBJ2-3; 8 nucleotides align to TRBD2. The germline V gene has CDR1 MNHEY and CDR2 SMNVEV (reference sequence). This CDR3 comprises 16 residues. Losses at the gene ends were 4 bases for V and 3 bases for J; bases not matched to a gene: 9. The CDR3 loop is CASSSLGGAGTDTQYF. The DNA for the CDR3 is TGTGCCAGCAGTTCCCTCGGGGGGGCGGGGACAGATACGCAGTATTTT.

The chain combines TRBV5-4 with TRBJ2-5, with 9 positions matching TRBD1. The V gene end was trimmed by 4 bases and the J gene end by 2 bases; junction bases not matched to a gene: 18. Germline assignment: CDR1 SGHNT and CDR2 YYREEE (reference sequence). The CDR3 length is 19 residues. Written as DNA, the CDR3 is TGTGCCAGCAGCCCTCGGGTGACAGGGGGGACCAGATCGCAAGAGACCCAGTACTTC. Translating it yields CASSPRVTGGTRSQETQYF.

The chain has TRBV19 and TRBJ2-2; D might be TRBD1 (6 bases). Trimming shortened V by 2 bases and J by 7 bases, and 14 bases separated the two germline ends. CDR1 LNHDA and CDR2 SQIVND come from the germline V gene (reference sequence). The CDR3 sequence is 15 residues long. CDR3 DNA: TGTGCCAGTAGTATAAAAGGGGGTGTTGGCGGGGAGCTGTTTTTT. Translation gives CASSIKGGVGGELFF. The whole variable domain, remainder taken from reference TRBV19 and TRBJ2-2, is DGGITQSPKYLFRKEGQNVTLSCEQNLNHDAMYWYRQDPGQGLRLIYYSQIVNDFQKGDIAEGYSVSREKKESFPLTVTSAQKNPTAFYLCASSIKGGVGGELFFGEGSRLTVL.

The chain recombines TRBV5-1 with TRBJ2-5, with 11 nucleotides matching TRBD2. Per germline, CDR1 SGHRS and CDR2 YFSETQ. The CDR3 has 16 amino acids. Trimming cost V 2 bases and J 5 bases; bases outside gene matches: 8. CDR3 coding DNA: TGCGCCAGCAGCTTAGATAGCGGGAGGGCCGGGGAGACCCAGTACTTC. This codes for CASSLDSGRAGETQYF. The entire variable domain, with the rest obtained from reference TRBV5-1 and TRBJ2-5, is as follows: KAGVTQTPRYLIKTRGQQVTLSCSPISGHRSVSWYQQTPGQGLQFLFEYFSETQRNKGNFPGRFSGRQFSNSRSEMNVSTLELGDSALYLCASSLDSGRAGETQYFGPGTRLLVL.